This T cell receptor beta chain was profiled in a study of regulatory T cells in long-lasting Graves disease. This clonotype has a count of ten or more. What it binds is unknown. V dropped 7 bases and J dropped 1 base, with 13 bases sitting between them. This CDR3 contains 14 residues. Looked up from germline, CDR1 is MNHEY and CDR2 is SVGEGT. The study, taken as a whole, reports: Among samples with persistent disease, TRBV28, TRBJ1-2 and TRBJ2-5 were favored. Clonotypes that were public and shared totalled a few thousand in persistent patients versus 966 in new patients.

Indicated time point: persistent/refractory GD, antithyroid drugs over 5 years with positive TRAb. RNA extracted from PBMCs served as the sequencing template. The authors built TCR beta libraries using iRepertoire HTBI primers and Arm-PCR of CDR3 regions. TCRdb called the multiplex PCR reads again in MiXCR, with one record for every CDR3 protein. This table holds some 440,000 distinct CDR3 sequences, around 20% found once. The receptor's source is a female donor with Graves disease. The sample was peripheral blood mononuclear cells (PBMCs), taken when the disease was refractory, from a patient treated with antithyroid drugs. The rearrangement links TRBV6-2 or TRBV6-3 to TRBJ1-1, with a tentative D call TRBD1 (6 bases). The CDR3 loop is CASIEPTGNTEAFF. DNA of the CDR3: TGTGCCAGCATCGAACCGACAGGGAACACTGAAGCTTTCTTT.